Presented here are 10 T cell receptor beta chains from one specimen sequenced in a study of response to subunit inactivated influenza vaccine. Using its own MiXCR run on the RT-PCR reads, TCRdb lists one record per CDR3 protein. The sample has hundreds of thousands of distinct CDR3 sequences, around 20% seen once. Sample: PBMCs from blood, taken about 5 days after vaccination. The receptors here all came from a man aged 50 to 60 who received an inactivated influenza vaccine.

In this sample, this clonotype turned up a few times. The chain links TRBV11-2 to TRBJ2-3; tentative D call: TRBD2 (5 bases). CDR1 and CDR2 from the germline V gene are SGHAT and FQNNGV. Deletions cut 0 bases from V and 2 bases from J, with 18 bases between. This CDR3 has 18 amino acids. The CDR3 nucleotides are TGTGCCAGCAGCTTAGAAGGGAGACCCACTCAATACACAGATACGCAGTATTTT. It encodes CASSLEGRPTQYTDTQYF.

This clonotype was counted between two and nine times. V and J are TRBV11-2 and TRBJ2-1, with D maybe TRBD2 (6 bases). The germline CDR1 and CDR2 sequences are SGHAT and FQNNGV. The CDR3 contains 14 residues. V shed 4 bases and J shed 6 bases, with 13 bases lying between them. The CDR3 DNA sequence: TGTGCCAGCAGCTCCCCCGGGGGAGGCAATGAGCAGTTCTTC. It encodes CASSSPGGGNEQFF.

The chain combines TRBV20-1 with TRBJ1-2, with D uncertain. The CDR3 covers 12 residues. Germline lookup yields CDR1 DFQATT and CDR2 SNEGSKA (reference sequence). The CDR3 loop is CRIQDGNYGYTF. The CDR3 bases are TGCAGGATTCAAGACGGAAACTATGGCTACACCTTC.

Remarks on this clonotype: Mismatch with germline at one junction end may stem from a read error. The chain carries TRBV24-1 and TRBJ2-1, with D possibly TRBD1 on 6 matching bases. CDR1 and CDR2 (germline): KGHDR, SFDVKD. CDR3 size: 11 residues. The CDR3 protein is CATSDGQGKIF. The DNA of the CDR3 is TGTGCCACCAGTGATGGTCAGGGGAAGATCTTC.

This rearrangement joins TRBV10-3 to TRBJ1-1; tentatively, D is TRBD1 (6 bases). Trimming shortened V by 5 bases and J by 2 bases, and 15 bases separated the two germline ends. Germline V gene data show CDR1 as ENHRY and CDR2 as SYGVKD. The CDR3 has 15 amino acids. The CDR3 is CAISKGERGNTEAFF. The CDR3 DNA reads as TGTGCCATCAGTAAGGGGGAGAGGGGTAACACTGAAGCTTTCTTT.

This clonotype appeared a few times. The chain recombines TRBV7-2 with TRBJ2-1, with TRBD2 matching 8 bases. Germline CDR1 reads SGHTA; CDR2 reads FQGNSA. V trimming: 7 bases; J trimming: 3 bases; junction bases outside the gene matches: 8. The CDR3 extends over 15 amino acids. The CDR3 spells CASKPGLAGYNEQFF. The CDR3 DNA sequence: TGTGCCAGCAAGCCCGGCCTAGCGGGCTACAATGAGCAGTTCTTC. Full variable domain (rest looked up from reference TRBV7-2 and TRBJ2-1): GAGVSQSPSNKVTEKGKDVELRCDPISGHTALYWYRQSLGQGLEFLIYFQGNSAPDKSGLPSDRFSAERTGGSVSTLTIQRTQQEDSAVYLCASKPGLAGYNEQFFGPGTRLTVL.

The genes are TRBV7-2 and TRBJ2-7, with 7 bases that match TRBD2. Trimming at V came to 5 bases and at J to 1 base, leaving 8 bases not matched to a gene. Germline lookup yields CDR1 SGHTA and CDR2 FQGNSA. The CDR3 totals 15 residues. CDR3 protein: CASSPGSGISYEQYF. The CDR3 nucleotides read TGTGCCAGCAGCCCGGGCAGCGGGATATCCTACGAGCAGTACTTC.

At least ten counts were recorded for this clonotype. The chain combines TRBV12-3 or TRBV12-4 with TRBJ2-2, with D uncertain. V lost 4 bases to trimming and J lost 2 bases, with 8 bases between them. The CDR3 totals 14 residues. This CDR3 is CASSYRINTGELFF. The CDR3 DNA is TGTGCCAGCAGTTATAGGATCAACACCGGGGAGCTGTTTTTT.

This chain connects TRBV12-3 or TRBV12-4 to TRBJ2-7; the match to TRBD2 covers 9 bases. V dropped 3 bases and J dropped 2; count of bases not matched to a gene: 5. This CDR3 has 15 amino acids. Here the CDR3 DNA reads TGTGCCAGCAGTTTCGGACTAGCGCGTACCTACGAGCAGTACTTC. It encodes CASSFGLARTYEQYF.

This clonotype came up a few times. V usage is TRBV10-3 and J usage is TRBJ2-1; TRBD1 matches 8 bases. The germline V gene encodes CDR1 ENHRY and CDR2 SYGVKD. CDR3 size: 11 residues. The V and J ends lost 10 bases and 9 bases, in that order; junction bases with no gene match: 5. The CDR3 reads CASGTGSEQFF. As DNA, the CDR3 is TGTGCCAGCGGGACAGGCAGTGAGCAGTTCTTC.